Only a few counts were recorded for the clone carrying this TCR beta chain. This record belongs to a study of control samples from healthy donors and cancer patients. The assay was immunoSEQ multiplex PCR, and TCRdb's table has in-frame clones only and misses some. The top ten clones hold around 9.3% of a sample with 170,000 or so clones, about 94% of them seen once. This CDR3 has 17 amino acids. The trim removed 5 bases at V and 5 bases at J, leaving 6 bases unmatched. Germline V CDR1 and CDR2: SGHTA, FQGTGA. Sequenced sample: blood. The chain combines TRBV7-3 with TRBJ2-2; the match to TRBD2 covers 15 bases. This sequence was found in a woman aged 40 to 49 in good health. The CDR3 bases are TGTGCCAGCAGCCCGGGACTAGCGGGGGGCGGGACCGGGGAGCTGTTTTTT. This gives the protein CASSPGLAGGGTGELFF.